This passage covers 9 T cell receptor beta chains from one sample sequenced in a study of blood T cell repertoires in COVID-19 (dated by TCRdb to 2018 to 2020). The library was produced with the immunoSEQ multiplex PCR assay. TCRdb's version of the immuneACCESS table is confined to in-frame rearrangements and falls short of the full clone set. An unresolved V gene accounts for under half of the shortfall where checked; the remainder is of unknown origin. The sample table contains about 100,000 clones; only one count was recorded for roughly 92% of them. The top ten constitute less than 2% of the sample. The sequencing sample was made of peripheral blood. All receptors come from a woman between 45 and 60 years old with COVID-19, enrolled during active disease.

The rearrangement uses TRBV4-1 and TRBJ2-2; a weak D match, TRBD2 (5 bases). Trimming left V 3 bases short and J 3 bases short, with 20 bases between. Germline lookup yields CDR1 MGHRA and CDR2 YSYEKL. This CDR3 has 18 residues. CDR3 in amino acids: CASSHPSSLGIDTGELFF. As DNA, the CDR3 is TGCGCCAGCAGCCACCCTAGCTCCCTGGGGATAGACACCGGGGAGCTGTTTTTT.

The chain recombines TRBV6-5 with TRBJ2-5; weak D call: TRBD1 (6 bases). This CDR3 comprises 15 residues. Looked up from germline, CDR1 is MNHEY and CDR2 is SVGAGI. V dropped 2 bases and J dropped 5 bases, with 15 bases sitting between them. CDR3: CASSYTGTPRETQYF. The CDR3 region has the DNA TGTGCCAGCAGTTACACCGGGACACCTAGGGAGACCCAGTACTTC.

The sample holds one count of this clone. V usage is TRBV11-3 and J usage is TRBJ1-2; no definite D call. The V gene's germline CDR1 is SGHNT and CDR2 YENEEA. This CDR3 has 16 residues. V gave up 2 bases and J gave up 1 base, with 14 bases separating them. The CDR3 loop reads CASSLPYEKNNYGYTF. The CDR3 DNA reads TGTGCCAGCAGCTTACCCTACGAGAAGAATAACTATGGCTACACCTTC.

This chain connects TRBV20-1 to TRBJ1-1; D is possibly TRBD1 (5 bases). Looked up from germline, CDR1 is DFQATT and CDR2 is SNEGSKA (reference sequence). Trimming took off 6 bases at V and 8 bases at J, with 10 bases between the two ends. CDR3 size: 10 residues. In DNA, the CDR3 is TGCAGTGCCTGGAACAGGGAAGCTTTCTTT. Its protein product is CSAWNREAFF.

The CDR3 nucleotides read TGTGCCGCAACGAGCAGGGCCACTGAAGCTTTCTTT. Its protein is CAATSRATEAFF. The chain couples TRBV6-5 to TRBJ1-1, with a possible D match to TRBD1 (5 bases). Germline CDR1 and CDR2: MNHEY and SVGAGI. The CDR3 sequence is 12 residues long. Trimming removed 11 bases at V and 4 bases at J, with 14 bases between.

The chain joins TRBV7-8 to TRBJ1-1, with 7 bases matching TRBD1. This CDR3 comprises 14 residues. The germline CDR1 and CDR2 sequences are SGHVS and FQNEAQ. V lost 5 bases, J lost 1 base, and 4 bases stayed unmatched. In DNA, the CDR3 is TGTGCCAGCAGCCGAGGGGGCAGGAACACTGAAGCTTTCTTT. Amino acid sequence: CASSRGGRNTEAFF.

The gene calls are TRBV28 and TRBJ1-5; 7 nucleotides align to TRBD1. V gave up 6 bases and J gave up 4 bases; unmatched junction bases: 9. Germline V gene data show CDR1 as MDHEN and CDR2 as SYDVKM. CDR3 size: 15 residues. CDR3 nucleotides: TGTGCCAGCAGGGCGGAGGGGGCTGGGAATCAGCCCCAGCATTTT. It yields the protein CASRAEGAGNQPQHF.

Concerning this clone: Other DNA sequences of this sample code for an identical CDR3. The chain combines TRBV5-1 with TRBJ1-6, with TRBD1 as a possible D gene (5 bases). CDR3 length: 14 amino acids. Germline CDR1 reads SGHRS; CDR2 reads YFSETQ. The V end was cut by 0 bases, the J end by 6 bases, with 7 bases between. The CDR3: CASSLGQGNSPLHF. In DNA form, the CDR3 reads TGCGCCAGCAGCTTGGGGCAGGGTAATTCACCCCTCCACTTT.

This clone appeared once. This chain links TRBV11-2 with TRBJ1-2; a possible D gene is TRBD1 (6 bases). The V gene lost 3 bases and the J gene lost 5 bases, with 25 bases spanning the gap. The germline CDR1 and CDR2 sequences are SGHAT and FQNNGV. The CDR3 has 18 amino acids. CDR3 nucleotide sequence: TGTGCCAGCAGCTTTATTCCTAGGGCCGGACAGACCCTTTATGGCTACACCTTC. This codes for CASSFIPRAGQTLYGYTF.